The rows below give T cell receptor beta chains drawn from one sample of a study of human T cells and chemical hapten exposure. One entry per CDR3 protein, called by TCRdb with MiXCR from the RACE reads. This sample has tens of thousands of distinct CDR3 sequences, with 9.5% to 10% found just once. Sequencing was performed on whole blood, taken in connection with sensitization to the hapten diphenylcyclopropenone (DPC). The receptors come from a man aged 40-49 years with alopecia areata. Some clones in this sample may be carry-over from other donors' samples. The CDR3 runs from the conserved cysteine through the conserved F or W. D genes are given only for firm matches. Only some rows state a clone size, as once, few, many or a class for expanded clones.

CDR3 DNA: TGTGCCAGCAGCTTTGGACGGAGGGACAGGCGGAACGAGCAGTACTTC; CDR3 protein: CASSFGRRDRRNEQYF; clone size: many; D gene: TRBD1; V gene: TRBV11-1; J gene: TRBJ2-7
CDR3 DNA: TGTGCCAGCAGTCTATACAGGGTCTCCTACGAGCAGTACTTC; CDR3 protein: CASSLYRVSYEQYF; clone size: many; D gene: NA; V gene: TRBV28; J gene: TRBJ2-7
CDR3 DNA: TGTGCCAGCAGCTTTTACACAAGGCGGAACGAGCAGTACTTC; CDR3 protein: CASSFYTRRNEQYF; clone size: few; D gene: NA; V gene: TRBV11-2; J gene: TRBJ2-7
CDR3 DNA: TGTGCCAGCAGGGGACACCTGATCACTGAAGCTTTCTTT; CDR3 protein: CASRGHLITEAFF; clone size: few; D gene: NA; V gene: TRBV6-1; J gene: TRBJ1-1
CDR3 DNA: TGTGCCACCAGTGATCCTGGTGTTGGGGGCTACACCTTC; CDR3 protein: CATSDPGVGGYTF; clone size: many; D gene: NA; V gene: TRBV24-1; J gene: TRBJ1-2
CDR3 DNA: TGTGCCAGCAGCCAAGTAGGGGGGATCCGGTCTTTCTTC; CDR3 protein: CASSQVGGIRSFF; clone size: NA; D gene: NA; V gene: TRBV3-1; J gene: TRBJ2-1
CDR3 DNA: TGTGCCAGCAGCGTAGATCCCCAGAACACTGAAGCTTTCTTT; CDR3 protein: CASSVDPQNTEAFF; clone size: few; D gene: NA; V gene: TRBV9; J gene: TRBJ1-1
CDR3 DNA: TGTGCCAGCAGCTCCCCTACTTTCGGAGCGACCCAAGAGACCCAGTACTTC; CDR3 protein: CASSSPTFGATQETQYF; clone size: many; D gene: NA; V gene: TRBV7-2; J gene: TRBJ2-5
CDR3 DNA: TGTGCCAGCAGTTTGCGGGGCCTCGCTAACTATGGCTACACCTTC; CDR3 protein: CASSLRGLANYGYTF; clone size: many; D gene: NA; V gene: TRBV27; J gene: TRBJ1-2
CDR3 DNA: TGTGCCAGCAGTTTATTCTTGCGGGGCGGGGATACGCAGTATTTT; CDR3 protein: CASSLFLRGGDTQYF; clone size: few; D gene: NA; V gene: TRBV28; J gene: TRBJ2-3
CDR3 DNA: TGTGCCAGCAGTGACCACAACTCCTACGAGCAGTACTTC; CDR3 protein: CASSDHNSYEQYF; clone size: NA; D gene: NA; V gene: TRBV6-5; J gene: TRBJ2-7